The sequence of this T cell receptor beta chain was determined in a study of T cell responses to AZD1222 COVID-19 vaccine. The length of the CDR3 is 16 residues. Germline V gives CDR1 MGHRA, CDR2 YSYEKL. Deletions cut 3 bases from V and 4 bases from J, with 15 bases between. Study-level results: At baseline, seropositivity was found in only a handful of AZD1222 recipients. Compared with day 0, the breadth and depth of the Spike-specific TCR repertoire rose significantly after two doses of AZD1222. Repertoires were collected only later (after the peak T cell response had occurred).

Comments on this clone: Its antigen is still unknown.

This table comes from immunoSEQ multiplex PCR, and its TCRdb copy is limited to in-frame clones, with some not included. This table holds approximately 150,000 clones, just under 95% found once. Material: peripheral blood, obtained on day 0 of AZD1222 vaccination. The TCR was taken from an adult in good health. The chain couples TRBV4-1 to TRBJ1-4; D gene unclear. The CDR3: CASSHWPSGRNEKLFF. In DNA, the CDR3 is TGCGCCAGCAGCCATTGGCCCAGCGGCCGTAATGAAAAACTGTTTTTT.